These 27 T cell receptor beta chains came from one sample sequenced in a study of cytomegalovirus exposure and HLA in healthy donors. Both 60 Vbeta primers and 13 Jbeta primers went into the PCR. Sequencing was performed with immunoSEQ multiplex PCR; in TCRdb, only in-frame clones are kept and a portion is missing. The data hold around 58,000 clones, with approximately 71% observed a single time. Sequenced material: PBMCs. The source is a man in his forties in good health and CMV-seropositive.

J is TRBJ1-4 and V is TRBV4-1, with 11 nucleotides matching TRBD1. J was trimmed by 7 bases and V by 4 bases; bases with no gene match: 8. Germline CDR1 MGHRA, CDR2 YSYEKL. The CDR3 totals 16 residues. The CDR3 coding sequence is TGCGCCAGCAGCCCAGGACAGGGGGCGGGTGGTGAAAAACTGTTTTTT. This encodes CASSPGQGAGGEKLFF.

The chain is built from TRBV28 and TRBJ1-1, with TRBD1 matching over 8 bases. The CDR3 has 12 amino acids. Germline loops: CDR1 MDHEN, CDR2 SYDVKM. The CDR3 coding sequence is TGTGCGATCGGGACAGGAGCGTCTGAAGCTTTCTTT. It codes for CAIGTGASEAFF.

The chain links TRBV7-8 to TRBJ2-2; possible D gene TRBD1, 6 bases. V was trimmed by 5 bases and J by 4 bases, leaving 14 bases between them. CDR3 length: 15 residues. From germline, CDR1 is SGHVS and CDR2 FQNEAQ. DNA of the CDR3: TGTGCCAGCAGCATGACAGGCCTTAGCACCGGGGAGCTGTTTTTT. Translated, it gives CASSMTGLSTGELFF.

This clone was found a few times. The V call is TRBV18, the J call TRBJ2-7, with D possibly being TRBD1 (6 bases). CDR3 size: 14 residues. The V and J ends lost 2 bases and 6 bases respectively, with 14 bases between them. The germline V gene encodes CDR1 KGHSH and CDR2 LQKENI. Here the CDR3 reads CASSPRQGTSEQYF. The CDR3 DNA is TGTGCCAGCTCACCAAGGCAGGGGACCAGCGAGCAGTACTTC.

The rearrangement joins TRBV4-1 to TRBJ2-1; possibly TRBD2 for D (6 bases). The germline V gene encodes CDR1 MGHRA and CDR2 YSYEKL. The CDR3 has 15 residues. V was shortened by 4 bases and J by 9 bases, with 19 bases between the two germline ends. The CDR3 is CASSPTTSGSGEQFF. The CDR3 DNA sequence: TGCGCCAGCAGCCCCACGACTAGTGGGAGTGGTGAGCAGTTCTTC.

The chain recombines TRBV10-1 with TRBJ1-2; D is unclear. The CDR3 sequence is 14 residues long. Germline V gene lookup returns CDR1 WNHNN and CDR2 SYGVQD (reference sequence). V lost 5 bases to trimming and J lost 0 bases, with 10 bases between them. CDR3 loop: CASSPSPANYGYTF. The CDR3 nucleotides are TGCGCCAGCAGTCCCAGTCCAGCTAACTATGGCTACACCTTC.

This chain links TRBV7-3 with TRBJ1-3, with D perhaps matching TRBD1 (6 bases). Germline V CDR1 and CDR2: SGHTA, FQGTGA. Trimming removed 5 bases at V and 0 bases at J, with 14 bases between. There are 16 residues in the CDR3. CDR3: CASSVGAANSGNTIYF. CDR3 in DNA: TGTGCCAGCAGCGTGGGGGCGGCGAACTCTGGAAACACCATATATTTT.

This clone was observed a few times. The chain combines TRBV5-4 with TRBJ1-4; TRBD1 aligns across 10 bases. The trim removed 4 bases at V and 11 bases at J, leaving 8 bases unmatched. Germline CDR1 and CDR2: SGHNT and YYREEE (reference sequence). CDR3 length: 14 amino acids. CDR3 sequence reads: CASSLGTGEGKLFF. DNA for the CDR3: TGTGCCAGCAGCCTCGGGACAGGGGAGGGGAAACTGTTTTTT.

This chain uses TRBV28 with TRBJ1-2, with a possible D match to TRBD1 (6 bases). This CDR3 comprises 17 residues. Trimming cost V 6 bases and J 8 bases, with 28 bases left between them. Germline V gene sequence: CDR1 MDHEN, CDR2 SYDVKM. The CDR3 DNA reads TGTGCCAGCAGCTTAGGGCGGTGGCAGGGGCCTGGTCGGGGCTACACCTTC. The encoded protein is CASSLGRWQGPGRGYTF.

This clone was counted a few times. The chain joins TRBV5-3 to TRBJ1-5; tentative D call: TRBD1 (6 bases). TRBV5-3 is reported as an ORF; its role is uncertain. Trimming removed 0 bases at V and 4 bases at J, with 14 bases between. This CDR3 comprises 16 residues. The CDR3 loop reads CARSLAERGRNQPQHF. As DNA, the CDR3 is TGTGCCAGAAGCTTGGCGGAAAGGGGGAGAAATCAGCCCCAGCATTTT.

In its sample, this clone was seen a few times. Germline and junction disagree at one end, which may indicate a read error. The genes are TRBV7-7 and TRBJ2-2; D is ambiguous. Germline-derived CDR1 and CDR2 are SSHAT and FNYEAQ (reference sequence). CDR3 size: 16 residues. The CDR3: CASSPIDTSNTGELFF. The CDR3 DNA is TGTGCTAGCAGTCCTATCGACACCTCGAACACCGGGGAGCTGTTTTTT.

The rearrangement uses TRBV19 and TRBJ1-6, with a tentative D call TRBD1 (5 bases). Between the trimmed V and J ends, which lost 9 bases and 0 bases, there was a span of 12 bases. CDR1 and CDR2 from the germline V gene are LNHDA and SQIVND (reference sequence). The CDR3 covers 15 residues. Written as DNA, the CDR3 is TGTGCCAGCTACCCCGGGGGCTCCTATAATTCACCCCTCCACTTT. This sequence encodes CASYPGGSYNSPLHF. The variable domain in full, with the rest retrieved from reference TRBV19 and TRBJ1-6, is DGGITQSPKYLFRKEGQNVTLSCEQNLNHDAMYWYRQDPGQGLRLIYYSQIVNDFQKGDIAEGYSVSREKKESFPLTVTSAQKNPTAFYLCASYPGGSYNSPLHFGNGTRLTVT.

This clone was seen a handful of times. The chain carries TRBV19 and TRBJ2-1, with TRBD2 as a possible D gene (6 bases). Per germline, CDR1 LNHDA and CDR2 SQIVND (reference sequence). The CDR3 sequence is 15 residues long. With 2 bases removed from V and 8 bases from J, the gap between germline ends came to 16 bases. The CDR3 region is CASSITGGIGDEQFF. The CDR3 nucleotides read TGTGCCAGTAGTATAACTGGGGGGATTGGGGATGAGCAGTTCTTC.

This clone was found a few times. The rearrangement uses TRBV7-6 and TRBJ2-7; TRBD1 agrees at 9 bases. CDR1 is SGHVS and CDR2 is FNYEAQ in the germline V gene. The CDR3 length is 13 residues. The V and J ends lost 4 bases and 7 bases, in that order; junction bases with no gene match: 5. The CDR3 sequence is CASSWTGAGEQYF. CDR3 in DNA: TGTGCCAGCAGCTGGACAGGGGCGGGAGAGCAGTACTTC. Based on the CDR3 plus reference TRBV7-6 and TRBJ2-7, the full variable domain is GAGVSQSPRYKVTKRGQDVALRCDPISGHVSLYWYRQALGQGPEFLTYFNYEAQQDKSGLPNDRFSAERPEGSISTLTIQRTEQRDSAMYRCASSWTGAGEQYFGPGTRLTVT.

This clone was observed a few times. The rearrangement links TRBV19 to TRBJ2-6, with a weak D call TRBD2 (5 bases). CDR3 length: 15 amino acids. The germline CDR1 and CDR2 sequences are LNHDA and SQIVND (reference sequence). The germline V and J ends were trimmed by 4 bases and 2 bases, with 9 bases remaining between them. CDR3 nucleotides: TGTGCCAGTAGTACCCGGGAAGCTGGGGCCAACGTCCTGACTTTC. It yields the protein CASSTREAGANVLTF.

The V gene is TRBV2, the J gene TRBJ2-7; possibly TRBD1 for D (7 bases). V was cut by 4 bases and J by 12 bases, with 22 bases left in between. Germline V gives CDR1 SNHLY, CDR2 FYNNEI. This CDR3 region has 14 residues. The CDR3 sequence: CASSVAQGGDSVYF. CDR3 DNA: TGTGCCAGCAGTGTAGCCCAGGGGGGTGATTCTGTGTACTTC.

This chain links TRBV6-6 with TRBJ1-1; the match to TRBD1 covers 9 bases. V shed 6 bases, J shed 4 bases, and the junction held 6 bases outside the gene matches. Germline V lookup: CDR1 MNHNY, CDR2 SVGAGI (reference sequence). The CDR3 spans 14 residues. The DNA of the CDR3 is TGTGCCAGCAGCCGGGACAGGGAGGGCACTGAAGCTTTCTTT. Translation gives CASSRDREGTEAFF.

J is TRBJ1-6 and V is TRBV29-1; D possibly corresponds to TRBD1 (6 bases). This CDR3 region has 14 residues. V dropped 6 bases and J dropped 5 bases, with 14 bases sitting between them. CDR1 is SQVTM and CDR2 is ANQGSEA in the germline V gene. In nucleotides, the CDR3 is TGCAGCGTGCTACTACAGGGCAATAATTCACCCCTCCACTTT. As protein: CSVLLQGNNSPLHF.

The chain joins TRBV6-6 to TRBJ1-6, with 7 bases that match TRBD1. V lost 4 bases and J lost 8; bases outside the gene matches: 5. Germline CDR1 MNHNY, CDR2 SVGAGI (reference sequence). The CDR3 is made up of 14 amino acids. The CDR3 DNA follows: TGTGCCAGCAGTTTCACAGGGGAGGATTCACCCCTCCACTTT. Residues: CASSFTGEDSPLHF.

V is TRBV27 and J is TRBJ2-7; 11 bases fit TRBD1. Germline V gives CDR1 MNHEY, CDR2 SMNVEV (reference sequence). The CDR3 length is 15 residues. After removal of 2 bases from V and 2 bases from J, the junction contained 2 bases not matched to a gene. The chain's CDR3 is CASSLKGQGAYEQYF. The DNA for the CDR3 is TGTGCCAGCAGTTTAAAGGGACAGGGGGCCTACGAGCAGTACTTC.

The CDR3 protein is CASSLLRKVEGPGGYTF. For the CDR3, the DNA is TGTGCCAGCAGTTTACTAAGAAAGGTTGAAGGCCCGGGGGGCTACACCTTC. The chain is built from TRBV27 and TRBJ1-2; D uncertain. The CDR3 spans 17 residues. Germline CDR1 and CDR2: MNHEY and SMNVEV (reference sequence). Trimming took 2 bases from V and 8 from J, leaving 24 bases between them.

This clone was counted only a few times. This sequence joins TRBV9 and TRBJ2-1; no definite D call. Trimming removed 3 bases from V and 7 bases from J, with 17 bases in between. This CDR3 region has 15 residues. In germline, CDR1 is SGDLS, CDR2 YYNGEE. This CDR3 reads CASSARLALENEQFF. CDR3 sequence (DNA): TGTGCCAGCAGCGCTCGGCTGGCCCTAGAAAATGAGCAGTTCTTC.

This chain joins TRBV30 and TRBJ1-6, with TRBD1 as a possible D gene (5 bases). This CDR3 has 15 amino acids. Germline CDR1 reads GTSNPN; CDR2 reads SVGIG (reference sequence). The V gene lost 5 bases and the J gene lost 6 bases, with 17 bases spanning the gap. The CDR3 loop reads CAWARQLWGNSPLHF. For the CDR3, the DNA is TGTGCCTGGGCCAGACAGTTATGGGGTAATTCACCCCTCCACTTT.

This clone has only a few counts. The CDR3 spells CASSDSLAGGLDEQFF. CDR3 coding DNA: TGCGCCAGCAGTGATTCTCTAGCGGGGGGGCTCGATGAGCAGTTCTTC. The V and J genes are TRBV10-1 and TRBJ2-1, with TRBD2 matching 12 bases. Per germline, CDR1 WNHNN and CDR2 SYGVQD (reference sequence). V lost 3 bases, J lost 8 bases, and 8 bases stayed unmatched. The CDR3 spans 16 residues.

There are a few counts of this clone. The chain carries TRBV2 and TRBJ2-7; 7 bases are shared with TRBD1. This CDR3 contains 14 residues. Germline V CDR1 and CDR2: SNHLY, FYNNEI. The junction had 5 bases not matched to a gene; V was cut back by 6 bases and J by 0 bases. The CDR3 protein is CASSRDSVSYEQYF. CDR3 bases: TGTGCCAGCAGCCGGGACAGCGTCTCCTACGAGCAGTACTTC.

This chain connects TRBV9 to TRBJ1-2; D is uncertain. Germline CDR1 and CDR2: SGDLS and YYNGEE. V lost 3 bases and J lost 6, with 6 bases in between. This CDR3 spans 11 amino acids. The CDR3 DNA reads as TGTGCCAGCAGCGGTAGTGATGGCTACACCTTC. It codes for CASSGSDGYTF.

This chain joins TRBV6-6 and TRBJ1-4; D is possibly TRBD1 (5 bases). CDR1 MNHNY and CDR2 SVGAGI come from the germline V gene (reference sequence). This CDR3 is 14 amino acids long. With 0 bases removed from V and 8 bases from J, the gap between germline ends came to 10 bases. The CDR3 loop is CASSYSTPGEKLFF. The CDR3 nucleotides read TGTGCCAGCAGTTACTCTACACCAGGGGAAAAACTGTTTTTT.